This TCR beta chain emerged from a study of radiotherapy plus CTLA-4 blockade in lung cancer. This table comes from immunoSEQ multiplex PCR, and its TCRdb copy is limited to in-frame clones, with some not included. This sample yields 85,000 to 120,000 clones, of which about 84% are seen a single time; 2.4% belongs to the top ten. The V gene end was trimmed by 2 bases and the J gene end by 3 bases; junction bases not matched to a gene: 4. The CDR3 sequence is 16 residues long. CDR1 is SGHRS, CDR2 YFSETQ, per germline. The specimen was peripheral blood, collected from a patient treated with radiotherapy plus ipilimumab. This TCR came from a human donor with non-small cell lung cancer that progressed on radiotherapy plus ipilimumab. Some clones in this sample may be carry-over from other donors' samples. This chain uses TRBV5-1 with TRBJ1-3; 11 nucleotides line up with TRBD1. The CDR3 reads CASSLGQGAFGNTIYF. CDR3 coding DNA: TGCGCCAGCAGCTTAGGACAGGGGGCCTTTGGAAACACCATATATTTT.